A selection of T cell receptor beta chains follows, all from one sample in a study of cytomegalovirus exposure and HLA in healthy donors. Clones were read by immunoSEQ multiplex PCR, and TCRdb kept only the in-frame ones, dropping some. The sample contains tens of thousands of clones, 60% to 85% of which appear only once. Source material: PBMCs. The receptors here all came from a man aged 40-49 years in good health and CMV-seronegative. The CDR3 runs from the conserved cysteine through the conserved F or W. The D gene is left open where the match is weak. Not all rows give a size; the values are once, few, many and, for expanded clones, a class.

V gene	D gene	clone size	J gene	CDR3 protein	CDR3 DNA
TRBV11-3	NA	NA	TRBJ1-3	CASSLDRGCGGPGNTIYF	TGTGCCAGCAGCTTAGATCGGGGGTGCGGGGGGCCTGGAAACACCATATATTTT
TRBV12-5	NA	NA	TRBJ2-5	CASGPGVPETQYF	TGTGCTAGTGGACCGGGAGTTCCGGAGACCCAGTACTTC
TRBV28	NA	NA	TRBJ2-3	CASSLPPSTDTQYF	TGTGCCAGCAGTTTACCTCCGAGCACAGATACGCAGTATTTT
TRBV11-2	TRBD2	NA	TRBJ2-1	CASSLDRASGNEQFF	TGTGCCAGCAGCTTAGATCGCGCTAGCGGGAATGAGCAGTTCTTC
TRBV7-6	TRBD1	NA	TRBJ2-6	CASTPGQGNSGANVLTF	TGTGCCAGCACCCCGGGACAGGGAAATTCTGGGGCCAACGTCCTGACTTTC
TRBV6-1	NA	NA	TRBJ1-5	CASSEVLWANQPQHF	TGTGCCAGCAGTGAAGTTCTGTGGGCAAATCAGCCCCAGCATTTT
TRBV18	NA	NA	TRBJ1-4	CVSSPGHQIGKLFF	TGTGTCAGCTCACCAGGACACCAAATAGGGAAACTGTTTTTT
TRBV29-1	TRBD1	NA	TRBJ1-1	CSVGDRGITEAFF	TGCAGCGTTGGGGACAGGGGTATCACTGAAGCTTTCTTT
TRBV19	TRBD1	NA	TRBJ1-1	CASSRGTANTEAFF	TGTGCCAGTAGTCGAGGGACAGCAAACACTGAAGCTTTCTTT
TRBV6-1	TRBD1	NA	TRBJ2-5	CASSVQTGWTETQYF	TGTGCCAGCAGTGTTCAGACAGGGTGGACTGAGACCCAGTACTTC
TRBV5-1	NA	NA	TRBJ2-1	CASNEYDNEQFF	TGCGCCAGCAATGAGTACGACAATGAGCAGTTCTTC
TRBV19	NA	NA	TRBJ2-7	CASMEGAFSYEQYF	TGTGCCAGTATGGAGGGGGCCTTTTCCTACGAGCAGTACTTC
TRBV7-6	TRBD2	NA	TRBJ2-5	CASSFRAGARETQYF	TGTGCCAGCAGCTTTCGCGCGGGAGCGAGGGAGACCCAGTACTTC
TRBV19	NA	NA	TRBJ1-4	CASSTLDSSNEKLFF	TGTGCCAGTAGTACCCTGGACAGTTCAAATGAAAAACTGTTTTTT
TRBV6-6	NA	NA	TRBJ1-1	CASFWDKMNTEAFF	TGTGCCAGCTTCTGGGACAAGATGAACACTGAAGCTTTCTTT
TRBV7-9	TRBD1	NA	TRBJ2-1	CASKTGTGSNEQFF	TGTGCCAGCAAAACCGGGACAGGGAGCAATGAGCAGTTCTTC
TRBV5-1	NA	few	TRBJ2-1	CASSPPGRGPYNEQFF	TGCGCCAGCAGCCCCCCAGGGCGCGGCCCCTACAATGAGCAGTTCTTC
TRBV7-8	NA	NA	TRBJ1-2	CASSLAFGGYTF	TGTGCCAGCAGCTTAGCATTTGGCGGCTACACCTTC
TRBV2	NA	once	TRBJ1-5	CASRQDSNQPQHF	TGTGCCAGCAGACAGGATAGCAATCAGCCCCAGCATTTT
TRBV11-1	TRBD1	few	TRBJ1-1	CASSVDRVNTEAFF	TGTGCCAGCAGCGTAGACAGGGTTAACACTGAAGCTTTCTTT
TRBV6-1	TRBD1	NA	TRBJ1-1	CASSARQGTNTEAFF	TGTGCCAGCAGTGCCCGACAGGGGACGAATACTGAAGCTTTCTTT
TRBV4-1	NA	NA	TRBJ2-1	CASSQETSRGNEQFF	TGCGCCAGCAGCCAAGAGACTTCACGGGGGAATGAGCAGTTCTTC
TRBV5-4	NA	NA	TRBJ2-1	CASSLDGIQNEQFF	TGTGCCAGCAGCTTGGACGGGATTCAAAATGAGCAGTTCTTC
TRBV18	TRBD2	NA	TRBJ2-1	CASSPGTSGSVYNEQFF	TGTGCCAGCTCACCAGGGACTAGCGGGAGCGTTTACAATGAGCAGTTCTTC
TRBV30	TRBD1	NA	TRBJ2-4	CAWCRGTGWNIQYF	TGTGCCTGGTGTCGAGGGACAGGGTGGAACATTCAGTACTTC
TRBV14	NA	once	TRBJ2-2	CASSQDVGLGGATGELFF	TGTGCCAGCAGCCAAGATGTAGGACTAGGGGGAGCTACCGGGGAGCTGTTTTTT
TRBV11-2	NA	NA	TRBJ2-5	CASSPWAATYETQYF	TGTGCCAGCAGCCCCTGGGCCGCGACGTATGAGACCCAGTACTTC
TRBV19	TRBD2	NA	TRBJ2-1	CASSGRDSGIYNEQFF	TGTGCCAGTAGTGGGCGCGATAGCGGGATCTACAATGAGCAGTTCTTC
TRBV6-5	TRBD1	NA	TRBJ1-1	CASSYPGTGVAFF	TGTGCCAGCAGTTACCCGGGAACAGGGGTAGCTTTCTTT
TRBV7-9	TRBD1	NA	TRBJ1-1	CASQGTGEAFF	TGTGCCAGCCAGGGGACAGGTGAAGCTTTCTTT
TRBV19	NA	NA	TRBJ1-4	CASSDSTAGNEKLFF	TGTGCCAGTAGTGACTCCACAGCGGGTAATGAAAAACTGTTTTTT
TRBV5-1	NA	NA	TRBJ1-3	CASSKRGGTGNTIYF	TGCGCCAGCAGCAAAAGGGGGGGGACTGGAAACACCATATATTTT
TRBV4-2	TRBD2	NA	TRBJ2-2	CASSEREDTGELFF	TGTGCCAGCAGCGAGCGGGAGGACACCGGGGAGCTGTTTTTT